The 29 T cell receptor beta chains in this list originate from one sample, sequenced in a study of post-analysis software for immune sequencing data. Study-wide results and limits: With TRBV5-6, TRBV5-1 and TRBV20-1 included, 4 to 6 TRBV segments were more frequent in patients than in controls.

No cognate antigen is known for these TCRs. The authors incorporated unique molecular identifiers into the TCR beta cDNA libraries. TCRdb re-called the PCR reads with MiXCR, one entry per CDR3 protein. The repertoire has 700,000 to 800,000 distinct CDR3 sequences, 30% of them found once; the top ten carry approximately 0.55%. The sample taken for sequencing was blood. All receptors come from a girl aged 5 to 17 with multiple sclerosis.

The rearrangement uses TRBV7-2 and TRBJ2-1; D possibly uses TRBD1 or TRBD2 (6 bases each). Germline V lookup: CDR1 SGHTA, CDR2 FQGNSA. This CDR3 spans 18 amino acids. V was clipped by 5 bases and J by 6 bases, with 26 bases between them. The CDR3 is CASSPEIWGAGEGNEQFF. The CDR3 DNA reads as TGTGCCAGCAGCCCAGAAATTTGGGGGGCAGGGGAAGGCAATGAGCAGTTCTTC.

This rearrangement joins TRBV12-3 or TRBV12-4 to TRBJ2-6; D is perhaps TRBD1 (6 bases). This CDR3 region has 17 residues. V was cut by 5 bases and J by 0 bases, with 14 bases left in between. Here the CDR3 DNA reads TGTGCCAGCAGTCCCCGACAGGCAAACTCTGGGGCCAACGTCCTGACTTTC. It translates to CASSPRQANSGANVLTF.

In regard to this clonotype: This clone may be a read error of a much larger clone one base away. V usage is TRBV24-1 and J usage is TRBJ2-5; D is uncertain. The V end lost 3 bases, the J end lost 5 bases, and 6 bases lay between the germline ends. CDR3 length: 12 amino acids. Germline CDR1 KGHDR, CDR2 SFDVKD. The CDR3 reads CATSDEGETQYF. The CDR3 DNA reads TGTGCCACCAGTGATGAAGGGGAGACCCAGTACTTC.

The genes are TRBV6-2 or TRBV6-3 and TRBJ2-7, with D perhaps TRBD1 or TRBD2 (5 bases each). The CDR3 runs 14 residues. Germline loops: CDR1 MNHEY, CDR2 SVGEGT. The germline V and J ends were trimmed by 2 bases and 4 bases, with 12 bases remaining between them. The CDR3 bases are TGTGCCAGCAGTTACGCGCAGGGCGGGTACGAGCAGTACTTC. Its protein is CASSYAQGGYEQYF.

The chain uses TRBV5-5 and TRBJ2-1; D not certain. The CDR3 is made up of 14 amino acids. Germline CDR1 reads SGHKS; CDR2 reads YYEKEE (reference sequence). The V gene lost 0 bases and the J gene lost 2 bases, with 6 bases spanning the gap. CDR3 loop: CASSLDQPYNEQFF. CDR3 DNA: TGTGCCAGCAGCTTGGACCAACCCTACAATGAGCAGTTCTTC.

Turning to this clonotype: A read error may explain this, as a much larger clone is one base away. The chain employs TRBV4-2 and TRBJ2-1; TRBD2 matches 14 bases. J was trimmed by 6 bases and V by 7 bases; bases with no gene match: 14. The CDR3 spans 18 residues. Germline-derived CDR1 and CDR2 are LGHNA and YNFKEQ. DNA for the CDR3: TGTGCCAGCAACCCAGAGACTAGCGGGGGGGCATCGGGCAATGAGCAGTTCTTC. It codes for CASNPETSGGASGNEQFF.

The V gene is TRBV7-8, the J gene TRBJ2-1; 7 bases align to TRBD1. This CDR3 comprises 18 residues. Germline assignment: CDR1 SGHVS and CDR2 FQNEAQ. Unmatched junction bases numbered 16, after V lost 5 bases and J lost 3 bases. CDR3 in DNA: TGTGCCAGCAGCAATCTTCGGACCGGGACAGAAATCTACAATGAGCAGTTCTTC. Translation: CASSNLRTGTEIYNEQFF.

Only a few counts were recorded for this clonotype. The V and J genes are TRBV27 and TRBJ2-1; D unclear. The germline V gene has CDR1 MNHEY and CDR2 SMNVEV (reference sequence). The ends were cut back, 7 bases at V and 5 bases at J, with 6 bases in the middle. This CDR3 comprises 11 residues. DNA of the CDR3: TGTGCCAGCACGTACAACAATGAGCAGTTCTTC. Translation gives CASTYNNEQFF.

The rearrangement uses TRBV20-1 and TRBJ2-1, with TRBD1 matching over 9 bases. Per germline, CDR1 DFQATT and CDR2 SNEGSKA (reference sequence). This CDR3 spans 15 amino acids. The ends lost 7 bases at V and 3 bases at J; junction bases unmatched: 10. The CDR3 region has the DNA TGCAGTGTGGAACCACAGGGGGCGAGCTACAATGAGCAGTTCTTC. It is translated as CSVEPQGASYNEQFF.

The rearrangement joins TRBV7-6 to TRBJ1-1; no firm D call. The CDR3 loop spans 17 amino acids. Germline V gene lookup returns CDR1 SGHVS and CDR2 FNYEAQ. The V gene lost 4 bases and the J gene lost 0 bases, with 18 bases spanning the gap. Written as DNA, the CDR3 is TGTGCCAGCAGCTCAAAAATCCGCGGCAGTATGAACACTGAAGCTTTCTTT. It specifies CASSSKIRGSMNTEAFF.

In its sample, this clonotype was seen a few times. The chain employs TRBV27 and TRBJ1-1; no firm D call. The CDR3 sequence is 14 residues long. CDR1 is MNHEY, CDR2 SMNVEV, per germline (reference sequence). V shed 2 bases and J shed 2 bases, with 9 bases lying between them. The CDR3 is CASSLRVGNTEAFF. CDR3 nucleotides: TGTGCCAGCAGTTTACGGGTCGGTAACACTGAAGCTTTCTTT.

This clonotype was picked up a small number of times. The rearrangement joins TRBV6-2 or TRBV6-3 to TRBJ2-1; D possibly matches TRBD1 or TRBD2 (6 bases each). The J call is doubtful: the DNA matches TRBJ2-7 better. This CDR3 has 15 amino acids. Germline CDR1 and CDR2: MNHEY and SVGEGT. CDR3 coding DNA: TGTGCCAGCGAAGGGGGGATAAGCTCCTACAATGAGCAGTACTTC. This gives the protein CASEGGISSYNEQYF.

This clonotype was detected ten times or more. The chain combines TRBV4-2 with TRBJ2-5; tentative D call: TRBD2 (6 bases). Trimming stripped 3 bases from V and 4 bases from J, with 21 bases between. This CDR3 has 17 amino acids. Germline V lookup: CDR1 LGHNA, CDR2 YNFKEQ. CDR3 in DNA: TGTGCCAGCAGCCAGACGGGCGGGGTTAACGGGGCAGAGACCCAGTACTTC. Translating it yields CASSQTGGVNGAETQYF.

The chain uses TRBV12-5 and TRBJ2-5; weak D call: TRBD2 (5 bases). The CDR3 length is 18 residues. Germline V gives CDR1 LGHNT, CDR2 FRNRAP. V dropped 1 base and J dropped 2 bases, with 20 bases sitting between them. For the CDR3, the DNA is TGTGCTAGTGGTTTGGGCTTCTGGCGGGCGAACAATCAAGAGACCCAGTACTTC. Its translation is CASGLGFWRANNQETQYF.

This clonotype showed up just once. CDR3 DNA sequence: TGCGCCAGCAGCCAAACGCCCTACAATGAGCAGTACTTC. It specifies CASSQTPYNEQYF. The chain joins TRBV4-1 to TRBJ2-1, with no clear D. The J call is uncertain, as TRBJ2-7 better fits the DNA end. The germline gives CDR1 MGHRA, CDR2 YSYEKL. This CDR3 comprises 13 residues.

The CDR3 bases are TGCAGTGCTAGAGCTTTGATTGGACAGGGGGTGTACGAGCAGTACTTC. It translates to CSARALIGQGVYEQYF. The rearrangement joins TRBV20-1 to TRBJ2-7; 10 bases align to TRBD1. Germline V gene data show CDR1 as DFQATT and CDR2 as SNEGSKA (reference sequence). The ends lost 1 base at V and 4 bases at J; junction bases unmatched: 10. The CDR3 length is 16 residues.

This clonotype appeared a few times. The J gene is TRBJ1-2, the V gene TRBV6-5; D unclear. Germline-derived CDR1 and CDR2 are MNHEY and SVGAGI. The V and J ends lost 5 bases and 8 bases respectively, with 24 bases between them. This CDR3 has 16 amino acids. CDR3 sequence (DNA): TGTGCCAGCAGTATCAACTTTGTGGCGGGTGGGAAGGGCTACACCTTC. Encoded protein: CASSINFVAGGKGYTF.

This clonotype has more than one count but fewer than ten. V gene TRBV4-3 combines with J gene TRBJ1-2; 7 nucleotides align to TRBD1. CDR3 size: 16 residues. Germline V gene data show CDR1 as LGHNA and CDR2 as YSLEER. Trimming at V came to 3 bases and at J to 4 bases, leaving 11 bases not matched to a gene. CDR3 DNA: TGCGCCAGCAGCCAGGCAGGGGGTCTCTCGAGCTATGGCTACACCTTC. Its translation is CASSQAGGLSSYGYTF.

This clonotype was detected ten times or more. The chain is built from TRBV7-9 and TRBJ1-2, with D unclear. CDR1 and CDR2 (germline): SEHNR, FQNEAQ (reference sequence). This CDR3 has 13 amino acids. V lost 5 bases and J lost 4, with 11 bases in between. CDR3: CASSPDGIYGYTF. The DNA for the CDR3 is TGTGCCAGCAGCCCGGACGGTATCTATGGCTACACCTTC.

This chain connects TRBV6-1 to TRBJ1-2, with 7 bases aligning to TRBD1. Trimming at V came to 3 bases and at J to 8 bases, leaving 6 bases not matched to a gene. Germline CDR1 MNHNS, CDR2 SASEGT. This CDR3 contains 13 residues. In DNA form, the CDR3 reads TGTGCCAGCAGTGAGGGGGACAGCCAGGGCTACACCTTC. It is translated as CASSEGDSQGYTF.

The chain employs TRBV29-1 and TRBJ1-5; no reliable D call. Germline lookup yields CDR1 SQVTM and CDR2 ANQGSEA. CDR3 size: 13 residues. V dropped 1 base and J dropped 4 bases, with 8 bases sitting between them. DNA for the CDR3: TGCAGCGTTGAAGCTAGGATTAATCAGCCCCAGCATTTT. Encoded protein: CSVEARINQPQHF.

This clonotype was observed a few times. The chain couples TRBV13 to TRBJ2-5, with 11 bases lining up with TRBD2. With 0 bases clipped from V and 7 bases from J, the junction kept 4 bases outside the gene matches. CDR3 length: 15 amino acids. Germline assignment: CDR1 PRHDT and CDR2 FYEKMQ (reference sequence). The DNA for the CDR3 is TGTGCCAGCAGCTTAGGAATAGCGGGAGGGCCGACCCAGTACTTC. Its protein is CASSLGIAGGPTQYF. Drawing the rest from reference TRBV13 and TRBJ2-5, the complete variable domain is AAGVIQSPRHLIKEKRETATLKCYPIPRHDTVYWYQQGPGQDPQFLISFYEKMQSDKGSIPDRFSAQQFSDYHSELNMSSLELGDSALYFCASSLGIAGGPTQYFGPGTRLLVL.

This clonotype was counted only a few times. The V call is TRBV21-1, the J call TRBJ2-2; the D call in the table, TRBD2, was not verified against the DNA. TRBV21-1 has pseudogene status. The CDR3 is 17 residues long. CDR3 protein: CASSNEAGGPNTGELFF. The CDR3, as DNA: TGTGCCAGCAGCAATGAAGCGGGGGGGCCGAACACCGGGGAGCTGTTTTTT.

There are a few counts of this clonotype. CDR3 bases: TGTGCCAGCACCCTGAATAGCGGCCAAGAGACCCAGTACTTC. It specifies CASTLNSGQETQYF. V usage is TRBV7-9 and J usage is TRBJ2-5; possibly TRBD2 for D (6 bases). The CDR3 sequence is 14 residues long. V was pared by 7 bases and J by 1 base, with 13 bases between. CDR1 and CDR2 (germline): SEHNR, FQNEAQ (reference sequence).

The rearrangement joins TRBV28 to TRBJ1-2; maybe TRBD1 (5 bases). CDR1 and CDR2 (germline): MDHEN, SYDVKM. The CDR3 is made up of 13 amino acids. Trimming took 6 bases from V and 4 from J, leaving 12 bases between them. The CDR3 protein is CASSPRGSYGYTF. The CDR3 bases are TGTGCCAGCAGCCCCCGGGGCAGCTATGGCTACACCTTC.

The chain couples TRBV20-1 to TRBJ1-5; TRBD1 is a possible D gene (6 bases). V lost 1 base, J lost 7 bases, and 14 bases lay in between. The CDR3 extends over 14 amino acids. Germline values: CDR1 DFQATT, CDR2 SNEGSKA (reference sequence). For the CDR3, the DNA is TGCAGTGCTAGAGTTTTCAGGGGAGGCCAGCCCCAGCATTTT. Translating gives CSARVFRGGQPQHF.

There are many counts of this clonotype. The CDR3, as DNA: TGCAGCGTTGAAGAGGAGGGCTCCTACGAGCAGTACTTC. It specifies CSVEEEGSYEQYF. V is TRBV29-1 and J is TRBJ2-7; D is possibly TRBD2 (6 bases). The V end lost 0 bases, the J end lost 0 bases, and 6 bases lay between the germline ends. This CDR3 comprises 13 residues. Germline loops: CDR1 SQVTM, CDR2 ANQGSEA.

The DNA of the CDR3 is TGTGCCAGCAGTGACACTAGCGGGGGGGCCAATGAGCAGTTCTTC. As protein: CASSDTSGGANEQFF. The chain uses TRBV6-4 and TRBJ2-1, with 13 bases identical to TRBD2. The V and J ends lost 2 bases and 6 bases, in that order; junction bases with no gene match: 1. The V gene's germline CDR1 is MRHNA and CDR2 SNTAGT. The CDR3 contains 15 residues.

This clonotype has more than one count but fewer than ten. The J gene is TRBJ2-7, the V gene TRBV5-1; possibly TRBD1 for D (6 bases). Between the trimmed V and J ends, which lost 4 bases and 7 bases, there was a span of 18 bases. This CDR3 has 14 residues. Germline assignment: CDR1 SGHRS and CDR2 YFSETQ. DNA for the CDR3: TGCGCCAGCAGCCTGGATGGGGGCTTGGATGAGCAGTACTTC. Encoded protein: CASSLDGGLDEQYF.